The 16 T cell receptor beta chains reported below all come from one sample, sequenced in a study of memory CD4+ T cells and cytomegalovirus serostatus. The sort gate was single viable CD3+CD4+CD8-CD45RO+ cells for memory CD4+ T cells. The assay was immunoSEQ multiplex PCR, and TCRdb's table has in-frame clones only and misses some. The sample lists around 25,000 clones; 76% were seen once. What was sequenced was memory CD4+ T cells from blood. Source of these receptors: an adult in good health and CMV-seronegative.

J is TRBJ2-5 and V is TRBV5-1; D is perhaps TRBD2 (5 bases). Trimming pared 5 bases from V and 3 bases from J, leaving 11 bases between. The CDR3 covers 13 residues. Germline values: CDR1 SGHRS, CDR2 YFSETQ. Here the CDR3 reads CASRMTREETQYF. DNA of the CDR3: TGCGCCAGCAGAATGACGAGGGAAGAGACCCAGTACTTC.

The V call is TRBV7-2, the J call TRBJ2-1, with 8 positions matching TRBD2. The CDR3 runs 16 residues. Germline assignment: CDR1 SGHTA and CDR2 FQGNSA. After removal of 2 bases from V and 7 bases from J, the junction contained 10 bases not matched to a gene. The DNA for the CDR3 is TGTGCCAGCAGCTTACATAGCGGGAACAATGGGAATGAGCAGTTCTTC. Translation gives CASSLHSGNNGNEQFF.

The rearrangement links TRBV6-1 to TRBJ2-5; tentatively, D is TRBD2 (6 bases). The CDR3 is made up of 14 amino acids. The germline CDR1 and CDR2 sequences are MNHNS and SASEGT. The V end was cut by 2 bases, the J end by 5 bases, with 12 bases between. CDR3 DNA sequence: TGTGCCAGCAGTGAATTGTCGGGAGTCGAGACCCAGTACTTC. Protein product: CASSELSGVETQYF.

The V and J genes are TRBV9 and TRBJ2-2; D is perhaps TRBD1 (6 bases). The CDR3 is 15 residues long. Trimming left V 4 bases short and J 6 bases short, with 16 bases between. CDR1 SGDLS and CDR2 YYNGEE come from the germline V gene. CDR3 sequence reads: CASSLQVGGPGELFF. The CDR3 bases are TGTGCCAGCAGCCTACAGGTTGGGGGCCCCGGGGAGCTGTTTTTT.

V is TRBV6-5 and J is TRBJ2-7; D remains unclear. CDR1 is MNHEY and CDR2 is SVGAGI in the germline V gene. Trimming removed 0 bases at V and 1 base at J, with 7 bases between. The CDR3 extends over 14 amino acids. The CDR3, as DNA: TGTGCCAGCAGTTACTCGAGACGGTCCTACGAGCAGTACTTC. Residues: CASSYSRRSYEQYF.

This chain joins TRBV6-1 and TRBJ2-1, with 10 bases aligning to TRBD2. CDR1 is MNHNS and CDR2 is SASEGT in the germline V gene. The V segment lost 7 bases and the J segment 7 bases; nucleotides outside the gene matches: 10. The CDR3 consists of 15 residues. CDR3: CASNRLAGVGNEQFF. Here the CDR3 DNA reads TGTGCCAGCAACCGACTAGCGGGCGTCGGTAATGAGCAGTTCTTC.

The chain is built from TRBV11-2 and TRBJ2-7, with D perhaps assigned TRBD1 or TRBD2 (5 bases each). The CDR3 totals 15 residues. Looked up from germline, CDR1 is SGHAT and CDR2 is FQNNGV. V was pared by 1 base and J by 2 bases, with 12 bases between. The CDR3 DNA sequence: TGTGCCAGCAGCTTAGCTCCGGGACCAGCCTACGAGCAGTACTTC. It yields the protein CASSLAPGPAYEQYF.

The V call is TRBV10-3, the J call TRBJ2-5; D possibly matches TRBD1 or TRBD2 (6 bases each). The CDR3 length is 15 residues. V lost 4 bases and J lost 5, with 17 bases in between. Germline loops: CDR1 ENHRY, CDR2 SYGVKD. CDR3 DNA sequence: TGTGCCATCAGTGTCGGCTCGGGGGCCGGGGAGACCCAGTACTTC. The encoded protein is CAISVGSGAGETQYF.

The gene calls are TRBV11-3 and TRBJ2-2; D uncertain. CDR3 size: 16 residues. Germline V gene sequence: CDR1 SGHNT, CDR2 YENEEA. V lost 0 bases and J lost 1, with 9 bases in between. CDR3 sequence (DNA): TGTGCCAGCAGCTTAGATTTTTCCGGGAACACCGGGGAGCTGTTTTTT. This codes for CASSLDFSGNTGELFF.

CDR3 sequence: CAISGGDTQYF. CDR3 nucleotides: TGTGCCATCAGCGGGGGAGATACGCAGTATTTT. The V call is TRBV10-3, the J call TRBJ2-3, with a tentative D call TRBD2 (6 bases). The CDR3 sequence is 11 residues long. With 6 bases removed from V and 5 bases from J, the gap between germline ends came to 6 bases. Germline CDR1 ENHRY, CDR2 SYGVKD.

This chain joins TRBV7-2 and TRBJ1-5, with D possibly TRBD1 on 5 matching bases. With 1 base removed from V and 9 bases from J, the gap between germline ends came to 10 bases. CDR3 length equals 13 residues. Germline assignment: CDR1 SGHTA and CDR2 FQGNSA. CDR3 coding DNA: TGTGCCAGCAGCTTAGGGCAGGGAGTGCCCCAGCATTTT. Translated: CASSLGQGVPQHF.

This chain connects TRBV7-2 to TRBJ2-2; D might be TRBD2 (6 bases). The CDR3 has 15 residues. Trimming pared 1 base from V and 8 bases from J, leaving 14 bases between. Germline CDR1 reads SGHTA; CDR2 reads FQGNSA. The CDR3 protein is CASSLGSGELGELFF. DNA for the CDR3: TGTGCCAGCAGCTTAGGGTCGGGGGAACTGGGGGAGCTGTTTTTT.

The table lists this clone with a count of one. V gene TRBV28 combines with J gene TRBJ2-5; perhaps TRBD1 as D (7 bases). This CDR3 has 16 amino acids. Germline assignment: CDR1 MDHEN and CDR2 SYDVKM. The V and J ends lost 3 bases and 5 bases respectively, with 19 bases between them. CDR3 amino acids: CASSFRGYSGGETQYF. As DNA, the CDR3 is TGTGCCAGCAGTTTTCGGGGATACTCAGGGGGGGAGACCCAGTACTTC. Full variable domain (remainder filled in from reference TRBV28 and TRBJ2-5): DVKVTQSSRYLVKRTGEKVFLECVQDMDHENMFWYRQDPGLGLRLIYFSYDVKMKEKGDIPEGYSVSREKKERFSLILESASTNQTSMYLCASSFRGYSGGETQYFGPGTRLLVL.

V and J are TRBV10-2 and TRBJ2-3; the D gene is possibly TRBD2 (6 bases). The CDR3 sequence is 15 residues long. The germline V gene encodes CDR1 WSHSY and CDR2 SAAADI. The V and J ends lost 2 bases and 1 base respectively, with 10 bases between them. Here the CDR3 reads CASSEVAAGTDTQYF. CDR3 nucleotides: TGCGCCAGCAGTGAGGTAGCGGCAGGCACAGATACGCAGTATTTT.

The genes are TRBV28 and TRBJ2-3; D remains unclear. CDR3 length: 11 residues. CDR1 and CDR2 from the germline V gene are MDHEN and SYDVKM. With 6 bases removed from V and 8 bases from J, the gap between germline ends came to 9 bases. The CDR3 loop is CASRVSFTQYF. As DNA, the CDR3 is TGTGCCAGCAGGGTTTCATTTACGCAGTATTTT.

The V call is TRBV28, the J call TRBJ2-4; possible D gene TRBD1, 6 bases. The CDR3 runs to 13 residues. V was cut by 1 base and J by 14 bases, with 15 bases left in between. Germline loops: CDR1 MDHEN, CDR2 SYDVKM. CDR3 in amino acids: CASSLLGRGAEYF. The CDR3 DNA reads as TGTGCCAGCAGTTTATTGGGCAGGGGCGCGGAGTACTTC.